These 11 T cell receptor beta chains came from one sample sequenced in a study of blood T cell repertoires in COVID-19. Produced via immunoSEQ multiplex PCR; TCRdb's table is partial and in-frame only. The repertoire holds 95,000 to 150,000 clones, with about 74% as singletons. Source material: peripheral blood. Source of these receptors: a man aged 60 to 69 with acute or convalescent COVID-19.

V usage is TRBV7-3 and J usage is TRBJ2-3, with TRBD2 matching 11 bases. Unmatched junction bases numbered 11, after V lost 5 bases and J lost 1 base. CDR1 is SGHTA and CDR2 is FQGTGA in the germline V gene. The length of the CDR3 is 18 residues. CDR3 nucleotides: TGTGCCAGCAGCCTGTTTGTCACTAGCGGGAGCGGCACAGATACGCAGTATTTT. It yields the protein CASSLFVTSGSGTDTQYF.

The V gene is TRBV5-1, the J gene TRBJ2-7; 16 nucleotides agree with TRBD2. J was trimmed by 1 base and V by 4 bases; bases with no gene match: 5. The CDR3 has 17 amino acids. Germline loops: CDR1 SGHRS, CDR2 YFSETQ. In DNA, the CDR3 is TGCGCCAGCAGCGCGGGACTAGCGGGAGGGGGATCCTACGAGCAGTACTTC. Translated: CASSAGLAGGGSYEQYF.

The chain has TRBV3-1 (or the pseudogene TRBV3-2) and TRBJ2-7, with a tentative D call TRBD2 (5 bases). V shed 1 base and J shed 7 bases, with 8 bases lying between them. CDR1 is LGHDT and CDR2 is YNNKEL in the germline V gene (reference sequence). The CDR3 spans 12 residues. CDR3 sequence (DNA): TGTGCCAGCAGCCAAGTAGCGAGAGAGCAGTACTTC. Its protein is CASSQVAREQYF.

The gene calls are TRBV5-1 and TRBJ1-3, with 9 positions matching TRBD1. The CDR3 has 15 amino acids. Germline CDR1 reads SGHRS; CDR2 reads YFSETQ. J gave up 5 bases and V 4 bases, and 7 bases lay outside the gene matches. The CDR3 loop reads CASSATGTGRNTIYF. For the CDR3, the DNA is TGCGCCAGCAGCGCCACCGGGACAGGGAGAAACACCATATATTTT.

The gene calls are TRBV7-9 and TRBJ2-7, with 8 bases that match TRBD1. The germline V gene has CDR1 SEHNR and CDR2 FQNEAQ (reference sequence). The CDR3 is 13 residues long. J gave up 9 bases and V 5 bases, and 9 bases lay outside the gene matches. As DNA, the CDR3 is TGTGCCAGCAGCGGAAGGACAGGGATGAGGCAGTACTTC. It specifies CASSGRTGMRQYF.

This chain joins TRBV20-1 and TRBJ2-2; 7 bases match TRBD2. Germline V gives CDR1 DFQATT, CDR2 SNEGSKA (reference sequence). V was clipped by 3 bases and J by 6 bases; unmatched bases: 1. The CDR3 is made up of 12 amino acids. The CDR3 here is CSASRGAGELFF. CDR3 coding DNA: TGCAGTGCTAGTCGGGGGGCCGGGGAGCTGTTTTTT.

The V call is TRBV7-3, the J call TRBJ2-3; TRBD2 agrees at 10 bases. The V and J ends lost 5 bases and 4 bases, in that order; junction bases with no gene match: 15. Per germline, CDR1 SGHTA and CDR2 FQGTGA. The CDR3 is 18 residues long. The DNA of the CDR3 is TGTGCCAGCAGCCCTTTTGCCCCAAAGCGGGGGGGTTCAGATACGCAGTATTTT. Translating gives CASSPFAPKRGGSDTQYF.

The chain employs TRBV4-2 and TRBJ1-1, with 8 bases that match TRBD1. CDR1 LGHNA and CDR2 YNFKEQ come from the germline V gene. J gave up 1 base and V 2 bases, and 3 bases lay outside the gene matches. The CDR3 runs 15 residues. For the CDR3, the DNA is TGTGCCAGCAGCCAACGGGGGACAGGGAACACTGAAGCTTTCTTT. Protein product: CASSQRGTGNTEAFF.

This chain uses TRBV5-1 with TRBJ1-6, with a weak D call TRBD1 (6 bases). Germline V gene lookup returns CDR1 SGHRS and CDR2 YFSETQ. Between the trimmed V and J ends, which lost 4 bases and 5 bases, there was a span of 10 bases. The CDR3 has 14 residues. The CDR3 region is CASSVQGDNSPLHF. Written as DNA, the CDR3 is TGCGCCAGCAGCGTACAGGGAGATAATTCACCCCTCCACTTT. Together with reference TRBV5-1 and TRBJ1-6, the CDR3 gives the full variable domain: KAGVTQTPRYLIKTRGQQVTLSCSPISGHRSVSWYQQTPGQGLQFLFEYFSETQRNKGNFPGRFSGRQFSNSRSEMNVSTLELGDSALYLCASSVQGDNSPLHFGNGTRLTVT.

This clone was seen a handful of times. This chain joins TRBV5-1 and TRBJ2-7; the D is unclear. Between the trimmed V and J ends, which lost 0 bases and 1 base, there was a span of 14 bases. CDR1 is SGHRS and CDR2 is YFSETQ in the germline V gene. The CDR3 has 16 residues. The DNA of the CDR3 is TGCGCCAGCAGCTTGGCGTCAGGTTACAGATCCTACGAGCAGTACTTC. Its protein is CASSLASGYRSYEQYF.

The chain uses TRBV5-1 and TRBJ2-1; 7 bases are shared with TRBD2. Germline V lookup: CDR1 SGHRS, CDR2 YFSETQ. CDR3 size: 14 residues. V lost 1 base and J lost 9; bases outside the gene matches: 7. In DNA, the CDR3 is TGCGCCAGCAGCTTGTCAGCGGGGAATACTGAGCAGTTCTTC. Its protein is CASSLSAGNTEQFF.